The T cell receptor (beta chain) described here comes from a study of T cell repertoires in cytomegalovirus infection (dated by TCRdb to about 2019). Broadly, across the study: Donor HLA type was relevant to the analysis, because carriage of CMV infection together with the matching HLA type was indicated by public TCR beta signatures.

These reads were obtained on an Illumina HiSeq 1500. The public reads were reanalyzed by TCRdb: fastp trimming at Q25, MiXCR alignment, in-frame beta chains only. Records with the same CDR3 protein are collapsed into one entry carrying the most frequent genes and DNA. The sample table shows approximately 150,000 distinct CDR3 sequences, and under 20% are seen once. The ten largest make up about 17% of the sample. The investigation overall reported the following: The ex vivo response was dominated by HLA-C-restricted CMV-specific TCR beta clonotypes, and the single most frequent clonotype in two of eight donors was supplied by these HLA-C-restricted clonotypes. In both this cohort and an independent cohort of 350 to 400 donors, the cumulative frequency of public TCR beta family members distinguished carriers of CMV infection plus the relevant HLA type.

The table lists this clonotype with a few counts. The antigen this receptor binds is unknown. No quality values exist for individual bases; no much larger clone is one base distant. From its cysteine to its phenylalanine, the CDR3 spans 16 amino acids. Only CDR3 DNA is held: 48 bases, read in frame from base 1. V loses 4 bases at its end and J loses 5 bases; junction bases beyond the gene matches: 7. The germline V gene gives CDR1 as SGHTA and CDR2 as FQGNSA. The TCR was taken from a human donor in good health (CMV status not recorded). Some clones in this sample may be carry-over from other donors' samples. Sequencing was done on a sample of CD8+ T cells from PBMCs. The chain is encoded by TRBV7-2 joined to TRBJ2-3; a stretch of 12 junction bases matches TRBD2. The nucleotide sequence is given as TGTGCCAGCAGCTGGTCACTAGCGGGAGGAGGAGATACGCAGTATTTT. This translates into CASSWSLAGGGDTQYF.